This record covers a single T cell receptor beta chain. This record belongs to a study of technical replicates of blood from several donors. Repertoires were generated with immunoSEQ multiplex PCR, while TCRdb's copy carries only in-frame clones and drops some. This sample yields around 93,000 clones, of which roughly 94% are seen a single time; around 0.36% belongs to the top ten. The trim removed 0 bases at V and 2 bases at J, leaving 4 bases unmatched. Looked up from germline, CDR1 is SGDLS and CDR2 is YYNGEE. There are 16 residues in the CDR3. The sequenced sample was T cells isolated from PBMCs. The source of this sequence is a human donor in good health. V is TRBV9 and J is TRBJ2-1; TRBD2 aligns across 8 bases. The CDR3 is CASSVGVAGTYNEQFF. The CDR3 nucleotides are TGTGCCAGCAGCGTAGGAGTAGCGGGAACCTACAATGAGCAGTTCTTC.